This is a list of T cell receptor beta chains from one sample in a study of PD-L1 blockade in urothelial cancer. The repertoire was sequenced with immunoSEQ multiplex PCR; TCRdb's copy has only in-frame clones and lacks some. The sample consists of 60,000 to 80,000 clones, 85% to 90% of them appearing once. This sample comprised PBMCs, obtained around atezolizumab (anti-PD-L1) treatment. These receptors originate from a man aged 60 to 69 with urothelial cancer. The CDR3 runs from the conserved cysteine through the conserved F or W. D genes are given only for firm matches. The size field is filled for only some rows; it gives once, few, many or a size class.

V	size	J	length	D	DNA	CDR3
TRBV29-1	.	TRBJ2-5	13	TRBD1	TGCAGCGTCCAAGGACAGGGTGGGGAGACCCAGTACTTC	CSVQGQGGETQYF
TRBV29-1	.	TRBJ1-5	13	.	TGCAGCGTTGAAATTCAGGGAGGTCAGCCCCAGCATTTT	CSVEIQGGQPQHF
TRBV7-9	.	TRBJ1-6	15	.	TGTGCCAGCAGCTTGGTGGCAGGGGCCCCTTCACCCCTCCACTTT	CASSLVAGAPSPLHF
TRBV5-7	.	TRBJ2-6	19	.	TGTGCCAGCAGCCCACGACAGGTTCCGGCTTACTCTGGGGCCAACGTCCTGACTTTC	CASSPRQVPAYSGANVLTF
TRBV29-1	many	TRBJ2-3	17	TRBD2	TGCAGCGCCGAGGGTCTAGCGGGGGGCGGGCGCACAGATACGCAGTATTTT	CSAEGLAGGGRTDTQYF
TRBV6-1	.	TRBJ1-5	16	.	TGTGCCAGCAGTGACAGTCCCTATGAGGGCAATCAGCCCCAGCATTTT	CASSDSPYEGNQPQHF
TRBV4-1	.	TRBJ2-1	18	.	TGCGCCAGCGCCAGGGGGCGGGAGGGGGGAAGGTCCTACAATGAGCAGTTCTTC	CASARGREGGRSYNEQFF
TRBV14	.	TRBJ2-7	13	TRBD1	TGTGCCAGCAGAAACAGGGGATCCTACGAGCAGTACTTC	CASRNRGSYEQYF
TRBV14	.	TRBJ2-7	17	TRBD1	TGTGCCAGCAGCCACCCGCACAGGGGGCTCTACTCCTACGAGCAGTACTTC	CASSHPHRGLYSYEQYF
TRBV6-1	.	TRBJ2-1	12	.	TGTGCCAGCAGTGAAAGTCGTAGTGAGCAGTTCTTC	CASSESRSEQFF
TRBV15	.	TRBJ1-5	18	TRBD1	TGTGCCACCAGCAGACCGGGCCGAACAGGGGGACTCGGTCAGCCCCAGCATTTT	CATSRPGRTGGLGQPQHF
TRBV4-1	once	TRBJ1-1	15	TRBD1	TGCGCCAGCAGCCAGGGACAGGGGGCGAACACTGAAGCTTTCTTT	CASSQGQGANTEAFF
TRBV5-8	.	TRBJ2-3	14	TRBD2	TGTGCCAGCAGCTACGGACTAGCGGGAGATACGCAGTATTTT	CASSYGLAGDTQYF
TRBV5-6	.	TRBJ1-1	17	.	TGTGCCAGCAGCTCCCGTTGGGGGGAGTTGAGGTACACTGAAGCTTTCTTT	CASSSRWGELRYTEAFF
TRBV28	.	TRBJ2-7	15	.	TGTGCCAGCAGTGTCCCCGGGACTCAGTCCTACGAGCAGTACTTC	CASSVPGTQSYEQYF
TRBV5-4	.	TRBJ1-4	16	.	TGTGCCAGCAGCCTGGGCGGGGGTTTAGCTAATGAAAAACTGTTTTTT	CASSLGGGLANEKLFF
TRBV5-5	.	TRBJ2-7	13	TRBD2	TGTGCCAGCAGCTTGGGAGCGGGGATCGAGCAGTACTTC	CASSLGAGIEQYF
TRBV29-1	.	TRBJ2-4	14	TRBD1	TGCAGCGTTGAAGAACGGGACAGCAAAAACATTCAGTACTTC	CSVEERDSKNIQYF
TRBV15	once	TRBJ2-5	14	.	TGTGCCACCAGCAGAGATAAAGGGGCTGAGACCCAGTACTTC	CATSRDKGAETQYF
TRBV6-5	once	TRBJ1-4	14	TRBD1	TGTGCCAGCAGTGACAGGGGATCGGGAGAAAAACTGTTTTTT	CASSDRGSGEKLFF
TRBV5-1	.	TRBJ2-3	16	TRBD1	TGCGCCAGCAGCTCCACCGGGACAGGGCTTACAGATACGCAGTATTTT	CASSSTGTGLTDTQYF
TRBV28	.	TRBJ1-1	14	TRBD1	TGTGCCAGCAGACGACAGGGGTCGCACACTGAAGCTTTCTTT	CASRRQGSHTEAFF
TRBV20-1	.	TRBJ1-4	11	.	TGCAGTGCTAGGCGGGGGGAAAAACTGTTTTTT	CSARRGEKLFF
TRBV27	.	TRBJ2-2	14	TRBD1	TGTGCCAGCAGTCCGGGACAGGGGGTCGGGGAGCTGTTTTTT	CASSPGQGVGELFF
TRBV5-1	.	TRBJ2-7	13	.	TGCGCCAGCAGCTTCTCGAGCTCCTACGAGCAGTACTTC	CASSFSSSYEQYF
TRBV18	once	TRBJ1-1	13	.	TGTGCCAGCTCTATAGGGGAGAACACTGAAGCTTTCTTT	CASSIGENTEAFF
TRBV4-2	once	TRBJ2-1	15	TRBD2	TGTGCCAGCACCCCAAGTTCGTCTAGCGGGAGTCAGCAGTTCTTC	CASTPSSSSGSQQFF
TRBV5-4	.	TRBJ2-7	15	.	TGTGCCAGCAGCTTGCAGGGACTCACAAGGGGCGAGCAGTACTTC	CASSLQGLTRGEQYF
TRBV9	.	TRBJ2-2	18	TRBD2	TGTGCCAGCAGTCCGGAGGGGAGGGTAAGCCCGAACACCGGGGAGCTGTTTTTT	CASSPEGRVSPNTGELFF
TRBV4-1	.	TRBJ1-5	17	.	TGCGCCAGCAGCCAAGTGGGGGGTCGGCCCGAACGGCAGCCCCAGCATTTT	CASSQVGGRPERQPQHF
TRBV7-3	.	TRBJ2-5	15	.	TGTGCCAGCAGCCCCGGGGGAGCGAGCCAAGAGACCCAGTACTTC	CASSPGGASQETQYF
TRBV11-1	.	TRBJ2-1	14	.	TGTGCCAGCAGCTTAGCGCGGTCTGCCGGTGAGCAGTTCTTC	CASSLARSAGEQFF
TRBV6-6	.	TRBJ2-5	15	.	TGTGCCAGCAGTTACTCTACGGAGTTGTGGGAGACCCAGTACTTC	CASSYSTELWETQYF
TRBV5-1	.	TRBJ2-5	15	.	TGCGCCAGCAGCGTCCCCAGGGGGGAGCTTCAGACCCAGTACTTC	CASSVPRGELQTQYF
TRBV10-3	.	TRBJ2-1	15	TRBD2	TGTGCCATCAGTAGACTAGCGGACTCCTACAATGAGCAGTTCTTC	CAISRLADSYNEQFF
TRBV5-1	.	TRBJ1-2	15	.	TGCGCCAGCAGCTTGGAGAGCCTTCCTAACTATGGCTACACCTTC	CASSLESLPNYGYTF
TRBV7-8	.	TRBJ1-1	14	TRBD1	TGTGCCAGCAGCAACAGGGGCGCAAACACTGAAGCTTTCTTT	CASSNRGANTEAFF
TRBV29-1	.	TRBJ2-1	13	.	TGCAGCGTTGAAGGAGCGGGTTACAATGAGCAGTTCTTC	CSVEGAGYNEQFF
TRBV2	.	TRBJ1-3	15	.	TGTGCCAGCAGTACACAGGGTATCGCTGGAAACACCATATATTTT	CASSTQGIAGNTIYF
TRBV27	.	TRBJ2-7	13	.	TGTGCCAGCAGTTTAGGCAGGGGTGGCGAGCAGTACTTC	CASSLGRGGEQYF
TRBV9	.	TRBJ1-4	16	.	TGTGCCAGCAGCGTATTCGCGGGGGGGACTAATGAAAAACTGTTTTTT	CASSVFAGGTNEKLFF
TRBV7-2	.	TRBJ2-7	13	TRBD1	TGTGCCAGCAGAACAGGGGGAACCTACGAGCAGTACTTC	CASRTGGTYEQYF
TRBV14	.	TRBJ1-2	18	TRBD1	TGTGCCAGCAGCCCTTTCCGCGGTAGGACAGGGGGCGACTATGGCTACACCTTC	CASSPFRGRTGGDYGYTF
TRBV6-1	.	TRBJ2-1	15	.	TGTGCCAGCAGAGTAGGAGCGGGCTCCTACAATGAGCAGTTCTTC	CASRVGAGSYNEQFF
TRBV19	.	TRBJ1-2	15	TRBD1	TGTGCCAGTACCATTGGGACAGGGTTTTCCTATGGCTACACCTTC	CASTIGTGFSYGYTF
TRBV10-3	.	TRBJ1-2	18	.	TGTGCCATCAGTGAGTCTGTAACAGGTCCTGCATCTAACTATGGCTACACCTTC	CAISESVTGPASNYGYTF
TRBV5-1	.	TRBJ2-2	16	.	TGCGCCAGCAGCTTACGCGATAGCGGAAACACCGGGGAGCTGTTTTTT	CASSLRDSGNTGELFF
TRBV6-6	.	TRBJ1-5	15	.	TGTGCCAGCAGTTACGGGGGAGGAGGCAATCAGCCCCAGCATTTT	CASSYGGGGNQPQHF
TRBV6-5	.	TRBJ1-1	14	.	TGTGCCAGCAGGGAGACAGGTGCCGCAGTCGGAGCTTTCTTT	CASRETGAAVGAFF
TRBV15	.	TRBJ2-2	13	.	TGTGCCACCAGCATACTAGGTGTCGGGGAGCTGTTTTTT	CATSILGVGELFF
TRBV18	.	TRBJ2-4	17	TRBD2	TGTGCCAGCTCACCATCCCAGAGCGGGATTGCCAAAAACATTCAGTACTTC	CASSPSQSGIAKNIQYF
TRBV11-3	once	TRBJ2-7	19	TRBD2	TGTGCCAGCAGCGCCTCCGGGACTAGCGGCCCTGGATTCTCCTACGAGCAGTACTTC	CASSASGTSGPGFSYEQYF
TRBV2	.	TRBJ1-2	15	.	TGTGCCAGCAGGGCTAGGACTCCCGTCGATTCGGGCTACACCTTC	CASRARTPVDSGYTF
TRBV4-2	once	TRBJ2-7	15	.	TGTGCCAGCAGCGTCCGGGACTCCTCGTCCTACGAGCAGTACTTC	CASSVRDSSSYEQYF
TRBV6-5	.	TRBJ1-5	13	.	TGTGCCAGCAGTCCTCACGCCGTGCAGGGAGGGCATTTT	CASSPHAVQGGHF
TRBV9	many	TRBJ1-1	14	TRBD1	TGTGCCAGCAGCGTACAGGGGGCGCACACTGAAGCTTTCTTT	CASSVQGAHTEAFF
TRBV29-1	.	TRBJ2-3	14	TRBD2	TGCAGCGTTGAGGCTAGCGGGGGTAAGGATACGCAGTATTTT	CSVEASGGKDTQYF
TRBV29-1	.	TRBJ2-2	17	.	TGCAGCGTTTCGGGTCTATGGACTCCCGCGAACACCGGGGAGCTGTTTTTT	CSVSGLWTPANTGELFF
TRBV5-1	.	TRBJ2-3	15	.	TGCGCCACCATGAATCACCCAAAAGCCGCTGATACGCAGTATTTT	CATMNHPKAADTQYF